The T cell receptor (beta chain) described here comes from a study of T cells in Graves' hyperthyroidism and ophthalmopathy. The overall study: Prior to any treatment, at the point of initial diagnosis, peripheral blood was collected. Notes on the study in general: Blood also showed most of the thyroid clonotypes that were expanded above 0.001.

This clonotype was detected ten times or more. Its matching antigen is unknown. TCR beta CDR3 region amplification was performed from RNA transcripts. With the HTBI primer set, the TCR CDR3 went through a first round of RT-PCR. TCRdb passed the multiplex PCR reads through MiXCR, listing each CDR3 protein once. In the table there are about 590,000 distinct CDR3 sequences, 15% to 18% of which are singletons. Graves' hyperthyroidism showing no ophthalmopathy progression within 18 months was considered stable. The specimen sequenced was blood. The receptor was isolated from a woman aged 25 to 45 with Graves' hyperthyroidism.

The CDR3 coding sequence is TGTGCCAGCAGACCTAGCGGGAGGGCCGGGAATGAGCAGTTCTTC. Its translation: CASRPSGRAGNEQFF. The V call is TRBV28, the J call TRBJ2-1, with 12 bases lining up with TRBD2. Germline CDR1 reads MDHEN; CDR2 reads SYDVKM. V shed 6 bases and J 7 bases; nucleotides not matched to a gene: 7. This CDR3 is 15 amino acids long.